This T cell receptor (beta chain) was retrieved from a study of cytomegalovirus exposure and HLA in healthy donors. Findings and limits, study-wide: Among CMV-associated TCR beta chains, most appeared HLA-restricted in a later analysis. The study labeled 150 to 200 TCR beta chains cytomegalovirus-associated. Most TCR beta V segments were productive about 90% or about 30% of the time in an earlier analysis.

This CDR3 contains 14 residues. The germline V and J ends were trimmed by 7 bases and 7 bases, with 16 bases remaining between them. Germline V lookup: CDR1 MNHNS, CDR2 SASEGT. On this clone: Its antigen is unknown.

PCR used 60 Vbeta primers and 13 Jbeta primers. Libraries were prepared by immunoSEQ multiplex PCR; TCRdb keeps only in-frame clonotypes and omits some of them. This table holds about 110,000 clones, roughly 67% found once. The donors were healthy bone marrow donors. The chain couples TRBV6-1 to TRBJ1-4; D is ambiguous. The receptor's source is a man between 40 and 49 years old in good health and CMV-seronegative. The sequencing sample was made of PBMCs. Here the CDR3 DNA reads TGTGCCAGCATCCGAGAGGGTGGAGCTGAAAAACTGTTTTTT. This codes for CASIREGGAEKLFF.